A selection of T cell receptor beta chains follows, all from one sample in a study of technical replicates of blood from a few donors. Sequenced by immunoSEQ multiplex PCR; TCRdb stores in-frame clones only, minus some. The sample includes about 53,000 clones, about 86% of them seen just once. Sequenced material: PBMCs. The receptors shown here come from a human donor in good health. Some clones in this sample may be carry-over from other donors' samples. Each CDR3 is given with its conserved first and last residue. D genes are given only for firm matches. The size entry is marked missing in some rows and otherwise reads once, few, many or a size class.

TGTGCCAGCAGCCAATCTGGGGGAGGTCAGCCCCAGCATTTT	CASSQSGGGQPQHF	-	-	TRBV7-2	TRBJ1-5
TGTGCTAGTGGTTGGACGCCGGGACTAGCGGGATCCAATGAGCAGTTCTTC	CASGWTPGLAGSNEQFF	once	TRBD2	TRBV12-5	TRBJ2-1
TGTGCCACCAGCAGAGGACTAGCGGGACGGTACTTC	CATSRGLAGRYF	once	TRBD2	TRBV15	TRBJ2-4
TGTGCCAGCAGCAAGTCGATCCTGAGCGAGCAGTACTTC	CASSKSILSEQYF	once	-	TRBV21-1	TRBJ2-7
TGCGCCAGCAGCTTAGGGGACAGATTGAGAAACACCATATATTTT	CASSLGDRLRNTIYF	-	TRBD1	TRBV5-1	TRBJ1-3
TGTGCCAGCAGTTCCCGGGACAGGGGCATCAATGAGCAGTTCTTC	CASSSRDRGINEQFF	-	TRBD1	TRBV6-6	TRBJ2-1
TGTGCCTGGAGTAGCGGGAGTACCGGGGAGCTGTTTTTT	CAWSSGSTGELFF	-	TRBD2	TRBV30	TRBJ2-2
TGTGCCAGTAGTCCGCCTGACACGAACGGTAACTATGGCTACACCTTC	CASSPPDTNGNYGYTF	-	-	TRBV19	TRBJ1-2
TGTGCCAGCTCACCAATGACAGGGAGGGAGACCCAGTACTTC	CASSPMTGRETQYF	-	-	TRBV18	TRBJ2-5
TGTGCCAGCAGTGATATCCTCGGTGAGCAGTTCTTC	CASSDILGEQFF	-	-	TRBV6-1	TRBJ2-1
TGCAGCGCCGACAGGGCGGACACCGGGGAGCTGTTTTTT	CSADRADTGELFF	-	TRBD1	TRBV29-1	TRBJ2-2
TGTGCCATCAGTGAACTGTCAGGCTACACCTTC	CAISELSGYTF	-	-	TRBV10-3	TRBJ1-2
TGTGCCAGCTCACCGGGGGCGAGTACTGAAGCTTTCTTT	CASSPGASTEAFF	once	-	TRBV18	TRBJ1-1
TGTGCCAGCAGCGAATTGGGGCTTAAAGTCTACGAGCAGTACTTC	CASSELGLKVYEQYF	-	-	TRBV7-9	TRBJ2-7
TGTGCCAGCAGTTACTCGGGCGTATCCTACGAGCAGTACTTC	CASSYSGVSYEQYF	-	-	TRBV6-5	TRBJ2-7
TGTGCCAGCAGTGAACTAGCGGGATTGGCCTACGAGCAGTACTTC	CASSELAGLAYEQYF	-	TRBD2	TRBV2	TRBJ2-7
TGTGCCTGGGGGCCGGGGGGTAATCAGCCCCAGCATTTT	CAWGPGGNQPQHF	-	-	TRBV30	TRBJ1-5
TGTGCCAGCACCAGCGGGGGGTTGTACAATGAGCAGTTCTTC	CASTSGGLYNEQFF	-	TRBD2	TRBV27	TRBJ2-1
TGCAGTGCACCGCGGGGGCAGGGCTACACCTTC	CSAPRGQGYTF	-	-	TRBV20-1	TRBJ1-2
TGCGCCAGCAGCCAAGTTAGCGGGGGGGGCACAGATACGCAGTATTTT	CASSQVSGGGTDTQYF	-	TRBD2	TRBV4-3	TRBJ2-3
TGTGCCATCAGTGGCGACACCGGGACAGGGGAACCCTACGAGCAGTACTTC	CAISGDTGTGEPYEQYF	once	TRBD1	TRBV10-3	TRBJ2-7
TGCGCCAGCAGGAAGAGCACCAAACAAGAGACCCAGTACTTC	CASRKSTKQETQYF	-	-	TRBV5-1	TRBJ2-5
TGTGCCAGCAGGGCGGCGACGGGTACCTACGAGCAGTACTTC	CASRAATGTYEQYF	-	-	TRBV6-6	TRBJ2-7
TGTGCCACCTTTTCGGTTAACGAGCAGTACTTC	CATFSVNEQYF	-	-	TRBV10-3	TRBJ2-7
TGTGCCAGCAGCTACCTTGGGACTAGGACAAACCACGAGCAGTACTTC	CASSYLGTRTNHEQYF	-	TRBD2	TRBV5-6	TRBJ2-7